The 6 T cell receptor beta chains reported below all come from one sample, sequenced in a study of post-analysis software for immune sequencing data. Study-wide points: In patients, about 5 TRBV segments were more frequent than in controls, with TRBV5-6, TRBV5-1 and TRBV20-1 among them.

These receptors' targets are unknown. The TCR beta cDNA libraries contained unique molecular identifiers. TCRdb used MiXCR to reprocess the PCR reads, holding one entry per CDR3 protein. Among about 800,000 distinct CDR3 sequences listed, roughly 30% were seen once. Sequenced input: blood. Receptors were obtained from a girl between 10 and 17 years old with multiple sclerosis.

This clonotype was picked up a small number of times. V is TRBV20-1 and J is TRBJ1-5; no reliable D call. The CDR3 totals 15 residues. Trimming left V 0 bases short and J 5 bases short, with 14 bases between. Germline-derived CDR1 and CDR2 are DFQATT and SNEGSKA (reference sequence). CDR3: CSARDKAPPHQPQHF. CDR3 bases: TGCAGTGCTAGAGATAAGGCACCACCCCATCAGCCCCAGCATTTT.

This clonotype has only a few counts. V is TRBV20-1 and J is TRBJ2-3; no definite D call. The V end lost 1 base, the J end lost 0 bases, and 11 bases lay between the germline ends. The germline CDR1 and CDR2 sequences are DFQATT and SNEGSKA (reference sequence). The CDR3 is 15 amino acids. This chain's CDR3 is CSARGPGRSTDTQYF. CDR3 nucleotides: TGCAGTGCTAGAGGGCCTGGTCGAAGCACAGATACGCAGTATTTT.

About this clonotype itself: One end of the junction fails to match germline, which may point to a read error. This chain connects TRBV20-1 to TRBJ2-1, with D possibly being TRBD1 (6 bases). Germline CDR1 reads DFQATT; CDR2 reads SNEGSKA (reference sequence). The CDR3 length is 11 residues. The CDR3 DNA sequence: TGCAGGGCTAGACAGGCCGCCGAGCAGTTCTTC. Translated, it gives CRARQAAEQFF.

This clonotype was observed many times. V gene TRBV29-1 combines with J gene TRBJ2-5; a weak D match, TRBD2 (5 bases). Germline loops: CDR1 SQVTM, CDR2 ANQGSEA. The CDR3 consists of 10 residues. Deletions cut 5 bases from V and 11 bases from J, with 12 bases between. This CDR3 is CSVYDGEQYF. In DNA form, the CDR3 reads TGCAGCGTTTATGATGGGGAGCAGTACTTC.

The chain couples TRBV2 to TRBJ2-4, with D unclear. Trimming took 0 bases from V and 2 from J, leaving 8 bases between them. CDR3 length: 15 amino acids. Germline CDR1 reads SNHLY; CDR2 reads FYNNEI. The CDR3 protein is CASSEANGPKNIQYF. The CDR3 DNA follows: TGTGCCAGCAGTGAAGCGAACGGCCCCAAAAACATTCAGTACTTC.

This clonotype was detected once. This clone may be a read error of a much larger clone one base away. The chain employs TRBV6-5 and TRBJ2-3; possible D gene TRBD2, 6 bases. Germline CDR1 reads MNHEY; CDR2 reads SVGAGI. This CDR3 is built from 16 residues. In DNA form, the CDR3 reads TGTGTCAGCAGCCTACTGGGCGGGACCGGCACAGATACGCAGTATTTT. Translated: CVSSLLGGTGTDTQYF.